The text below deals with one T cell receptor beta chain. One base away lies a much larger clone, so this may be a sequencing read error. The data are from a study of glioma-infiltrating T cells. Amplification of TCR alpha and beta CDR3 regions from RNA used iRepertoire nested multiplex PCR. TCRdb reprocessed the multiplex PCR reads with MiXCR, giving one entry per CDR3 protein. The sample shows approximately 120,000 distinct CDR3 sequences, 20% to 25% of them seen only once. The CDR3 covers 14 residues. Germline V gives CDR1 SGHRS, CDR2 YFSETQ. The sequence came from a human donor with low-grade glioma or glioblastoma, undergoing nonglioma brain surgery, or in good health (not recorded which). The sequenced material came from glioma tissue, nonneoplastic brain tissue, or PBMCs (not recorded which). This chain links TRBV5-1 with TRBJ1-1; no clear D gene. CDR3 sequence: CASSMGAMNTETFF. In DNA, the CDR3 is TGCGCCAGCAGCATGGGAGCTATGAACACTGAAACTTTCTTT.